This is a list of T cell receptor beta chains from one sample in a study of blood T cell repertoires in COVID-19. The method was immunoSEQ multiplex PCR; TCRdb's version includes in-frame clones alone and lacks a portion of them. The table includes tens of thousands of clones, 91% detected once. Sequenced sample: peripheral blood. The receptors stem from a woman in her forties or fifties in a cohort sampled during active COVID-19. CDR3s leave out the opening cysteine and the closing phenylalanine or tryptophan.

V gene: TRBV7-9; J gene: TRBJ1-6; CDR3 protein: ASSLERRNSPLH
V gene: TRBV5-5; J gene: TRBJ2-5; CDR3 protein: ASSLALAGGRETQY
V gene: TRBV18; J gene: TRBJ2-2; CDR3 protein: ASSQRQGDTGELF
V gene: TRBV7-2; J gene: TRBJ1-2; CDR3 protein: ASSRQGVNGYT
V gene: TRBV7-9; J gene: TRBJ2-1; CDR3 protein: ASSFAGTSGRGEQF
V gene: TRBV7-8; J gene: TRBJ2-7; CDR3 protein: ASSMTGQIYEQY
V gene: TRBV5-1; J gene: TRBJ1-2; CDR3 protein: ASSLEPRLYGYT
V gene: TRBV5-1; J gene: TRBJ1-2; CDR3 protein: ASSSGIGNYGYT
V gene: TRBV5-8; J gene: TRBJ1-3; CDR3 protein: ASSSGTLYSGNTIY
V gene: TRBV28; J gene: TRBJ2-7; CDR3 protein: ASRRQQGAGYEQY
V gene: TRBV15; J gene: TRBJ2-2; CDR3 protein: ATSRQGSGELF
V gene: TRBV4-2; J gene: TRBJ2-3; CDR3 protein: ASSLRQGGTDTQY
V gene: TRBV6-6; J gene: TRBJ1-2; CDR3 protein: ASSSTGDYGYT
V gene: TRBV3-1/TRBV3-2; J gene: TRBJ1-1; CDR3 protein: ASSQRQGQGSYGSSAF
V gene: TRBV10-2; J gene: TRBJ2-7; CDR3 protein: ASSEGSSGGAYEQY
V gene: TRBV3-1/TRBV3-2; J gene: TRBJ2-1; CDR3 protein: ASSPGLAGVGEQF
V gene: TRBV6-2/TRBV6-3; J gene: TRBJ2-1; CDR3 protein: ASSRGLAGAFEQF
V gene: TRBV25-1; J gene: TRBJ1-6; CDR3 protein: ASSLAGSSSPLH
V gene: TRBV3-1/TRBV3-2; J gene: TRBJ2-2; CDR3 protein: ASSQLQGTGELF
V gene: TRBV11-3; J gene: TRBJ2-3; CDR3 protein: ASSLGTTTDTQY
V gene: TRBV28; J gene: TRBJ2-3; CDR3 protein: AAGQDTDTQY
V gene: TRBV5-5; J gene: TRBJ2-7; CDR3 protein: ASSQGGYEQY
V gene: TRBV5-4; J gene: TRBJ2-5; CDR3 protein: ASTSSGTQETQY
V gene: TRBV27; J gene: TRBJ2-5; CDR3 protein: ASSLAGPQETQY
V gene: TRBV12-5; J gene: TRBJ2-1; CDR3 protein: ASGPTRGVYNEQF
V gene: TRBV7-9; J gene: TRBJ2-7; CDR3 protein: ASSPPGVEQY
V gene: TRBV7-9; J gene: TRBJ2-5; CDR3 protein: ASSPGDRGYQETQY
V gene: TRBV5-1; J gene: TRBJ2-6; CDR3 protein: ASSEESGTGSTNVLT
V gene: TRBV6-2/TRBV6-3; J gene: TRBJ1-2; CDR3 protein: ASSPTTGGGYYGYT
V gene: TRBV6-1; J gene: TRBJ2-3; CDR3 protein: ASSVRDRGLLGDTQY
V gene: TRBV25-1; J gene: TRBJ2-2; CDR3 protein: ASRLTANTGELF
V gene: TRBV4-2; J gene: TRBJ2-3; CDR3 protein: ASSRGAGTDTQY
V gene: TRBV11-2; J gene: TRBJ2-1; CDR3 protein: ASSLAGTSGSEVNEQF
V gene: TRBV5-1; J gene: TRBJ2-1; CDR3 protein: ASSLTAGGPSYNEQF
V gene: TRBV9; J gene: TRBJ2-3; CDR3 protein: ASSPRGSPSTDTQY
V gene: TRBV2; J gene: TRBJ1-4; CDR3 protein: ASSGTGGWEKLF
V gene: TRBV15; J gene: TRBJ1-2; CDR3 protein: ATSRGSRQGFNYGYT
V gene: TRBV18; J gene: TRBJ1-4; CDR3 protein: ASSPRRVVEKLF
V gene: TRBV3-1/TRBV3-2; J gene: TRBJ2-3; CDR3 protein: ASSQGLAGGRTTTDTQY
V gene: TRBV11-3; J gene: TRBJ2-1; CDR3 protein: ASTVREVGEQF
V gene: TRBV24-1; J gene: TRBJ1-6; CDR3 protein: ATGETEGSPLH
V gene: TRBV10-3; J gene: TRBJ2-1; CDR3 protein: AISESGLARTQWSSYNEQF
V gene: TRBV13; J gene: TRBJ1-1; CDR3 protein: ASSVGGVTEAF
V gene: TRBV5-1; J gene: TRBJ1-2; CDR3 protein: ASSLEHRGYGYT
V gene: TRBV28; J gene: TRBJ2-5; CDR3 protein: ASTLTGAKETQY
V gene: TRBV5-6; J gene: TRBJ1-5; CDR3 protein: ASSSGGLNQPQH
V gene: TRBV5-6; J gene: TRBJ1-4; CDR3 protein: ASSLVQTNEKLF
V gene: TRBV11-3; J gene: TRBJ2-3; CDR3 protein: ASSTPGLAVY
V gene: TRBV11-3; J gene: TRBJ2-7; CDR3 protein: ASSSPQLSPYEQY
V gene: TRBV6-5; J gene: TRBJ2-7; CDR3 protein: ASSYLPAGSSYEQY
V gene: TRBV18; J gene: TRBJ1-1; CDR3 protein: ASSPPSRDTEAF
V gene: TRBV3-1/TRBV3-2; J gene: TRBJ1-2; CDR3 protein: ASSQGGGNYGYT
V gene: TRBV6-5; J gene: TRBJ1-5; CDR3 protein: ASSLESGHQPQH
V gene: TRBV29-1; J gene: TRBJ2-2; CDR3 protein: SVARGNTGELF
V gene: TRBV5-1; J gene: TRBJ2-3; CDR3 protein: ASSPGDRVLTDTQY